This T cell receptor beta chain was captured in a study of CD8+CD57+ T cells in acquired aplastic anemia (dated by TCRdb to 2016 to 2019). With respect to the entire study: DNA extracted from sorted CD4+ and CD8+ cells had a mean of about 3.3 ug, with a range of roughly 0.17 to 27.4 ug. CD8+CD57+ expansion was defined as a frequency above the mean frequency observed in healthy subjects. On the study overall, not on this receptor specifically: No significant difference in CD8+ Simpson's diversity was found between patients and healthy controls (P=0.060). Some 27 CD8+ CDR3 sequences were found in both patients and controls but appeared to be highly expressed in patients and within the immunodominant clones of the patients.

Trimming costs V 2 bases and J 4 bases, and their ends lie 8 bases apart. Reading from cysteine to phenylalanine, the CDR3 counts 13 amino acids. The DNA shown is the 39-base CDR3, in frame from base 1. The germline V gene encodes CDR1 SNHLY and CDR2 FYNNEI. To note about this clonotype: The antigen it binds to is not known. Base qualities are missing; no much larger clone stands one base away.

Expansion of CD8+CD57+ cells had been shown by flow cytometry in the patients chosen for sequencing. Severe acquired aplastic anemia was diagnosed in all patients according to International Study of Aplastic Anemia and Agranulocytosis and Camitta criteria. Patients had received no therapy at the time of blood sampling. In this study, sorted CD4+ and CD8+ T cells from the blood of healthy subjects and of severe aplastic anemia patients had their TCR repertoires deep-sequenced. In the USA, patient enrollment took place under clinicaltrials.gov protocols 00001620, 01623167, 00001397, 00071045, 00081523 and 00961064. Ficoll-Paque density gradient centrifugation was used to isolate peripheral blood mononuclear cells. CD4+ and CD8+ T cells were sorted by FACS or magnetic beads before DNA extraction. Genomic DNA was used as template for profiling of TCR beta VDJ combinations and CDR3 sequences. TCR repertoire sequencing was run on an Illumina HiSeq 2000. The authors' pipeline ran thus. TRBV/TRBJ rearrangement plots, CDR3 size and DJ length profiles, and Simpson's diversity index were used to evaluate the repertoires. The immunodominant clone was defined as the most abundant DNA sequence in deep sequencing data. CDR3 amino acid sequences were checked for sharing across subjects and were also compared against the VDJdb database and published repertoires. TCRdb itself trimmed the public reads at Q25 with fastp, ran MiXCR and retained productive beta chains. Rows are unified per CDR3 protein, each entry keeping the most common DNA and genes. The V and J calls and clone size come from TCRdb's table, not from the authors' own analysis. The sample data list 250,000 or so distinct CDR3 sequences, and approximately 50% of these were observed just once. Of the sample, under 9% falls within the top ten clones.

This receptor was taken from a human donor with aplastic anemia. The V and J segments used are TRBV2 and TRBJ1-2; no D gene can be assigned with confidence. Sequencing was carried out using sorted CD4+, CD8+, or CD8+CD57+ T cells (not recorded which) from PBMCs. The base sequence is TGTGCCAGCAGTGAACAGAGCTTCTATGGCTACACCTTC. Its amino acids are CASSEQSFYGYTF.